This TCR beta chain originates from a study of shared clonotypes between healthy human individuals. Using immunoSEQ multiplex PCR, the repertoire was profiled, and TCRdb retains in-frame clones only, with some absent. The sample has about 1,500,000 clones, roughly 96% seen once. Broader study findings: Collection of samples was limited to blood; tissue repertoires likely differ.

Per germline, CDR1 LNHDA and CDR2 SQIVND (reference sequence). This CDR3 comprises 16 residues. The junction had 9 bases not matched to a gene; V was cut back by 3 bases and J by 5 bases. As concerns this clone: Its specificity is unknown.

Sequencing was carried out using naive CD4+ T cells sorted from blood. Stated subset: CD45RA+ positively selected. The rearrangement uses TRBV19 and TRBJ2-3; 9 bases match TRBD2. The sequence came from a man younger than 45 in good health. CDR3 amino acids: CASSISGGRAGDTQYF. The CDR3 DNA follows: TGTGCCAGTAGTATTTCGGGCGGGAGGGCCGGAGATACGCAGTATTTT.